This TCR beta chain was recorded in a study of blood T cell repertoires in COVID-19. At the level of the study: Spain, Italy and the United States supplied samples that represented acute and convalescent COVID-19. PBMCs, B-cell-depleted T cells, or T cells provided the cDNA or gDNA that made up the material.

How the authors handled the data: For nucleated cells, counts were estimated from reference gene primer amplification. Assay: immunoSEQ multiplex PCR; the TCRdb copy retains only in-frame clones and omits some. The V and J calls and clone size were taken over from that table, and D and trimming were inferred from the DNA. The repertoire holds under 250,000 clones, with 86% as singletons. Germline V lookup: CDR1 KGHSH, CDR2 LQKENI. CDR3 length equals 13 residues. The ends were cut back, 2 bases at V and 2 bases at J, with 7 bases in the middle. The genes are TRBV18 and TRBJ2-7; no definite D call. The clonotype was recovered from a woman over 75 with COVID-19, enrolled during active disease. The sample was peripheral blood. The CDR3 region is CASSPGSTYEQYF. DNA of the CDR3: TGTGCCAGCTCACCAGGCAGTACCTACGAGCAGTACTTC.